This TCR beta chain came from a study of shared clonotypes between healthy human individuals. Study as a whole: In total, the donors were a couple of women and a few men aged 18 to 49. Whole-study findings and limits: Rarefaction curves obtained for sorted subsets showed sequencing incomplete despite large depth.

On this clone: Its antigen is currently unknown. The same CDR3 arises from other DNA sequences in this sample as well.

With 6 bases removed from V and 2 bases from J, the gap between germline ends came to 10 bases. The CDR3 spans 13 residues. Germline V gene data show CDR1 as MNHEY and CDR2 as SVGAGI. Profiled with immunoSEQ multiplex PCR; TCRdb holds only in-frame clones, not every one. The profile shows just over 2,000,000 clones, 85% to 95% of them singletons. The clonotype originates from a man between 18 and 35 years old in good health. V and J are TRBV6-5 and TRBJ1-2, with D uncertain. Sequenced input: naive CD4+ T cells sorted from blood. As to subset: CD45RA+ positively selected. CDR3 sequence: CASSKGQNYGYTF. The CDR3 nucleotides read TGTGCCAGCAGCAAGGGCCAGAACTATGGCTACACCTTC.